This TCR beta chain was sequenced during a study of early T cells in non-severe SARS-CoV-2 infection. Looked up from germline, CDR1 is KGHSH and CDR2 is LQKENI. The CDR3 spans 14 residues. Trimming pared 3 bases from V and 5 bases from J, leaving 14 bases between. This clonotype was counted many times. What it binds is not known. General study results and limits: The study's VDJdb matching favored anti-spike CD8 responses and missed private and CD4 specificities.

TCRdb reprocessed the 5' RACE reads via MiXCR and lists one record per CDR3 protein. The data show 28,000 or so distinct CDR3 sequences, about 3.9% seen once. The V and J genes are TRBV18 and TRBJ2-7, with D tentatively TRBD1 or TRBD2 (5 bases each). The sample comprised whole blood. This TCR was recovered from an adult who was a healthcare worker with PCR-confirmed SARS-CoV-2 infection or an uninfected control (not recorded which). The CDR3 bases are TGTGCCAGCTCACCCCCATACCGGGGCCACGAGCAGTACTTC. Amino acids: CASSPPYRGHEQYF.